Listed here is a single TCR beta chain. Its antigen is unidentified. This sample was included in a study of cytomegalovirus exposure and HLA in healthy donors. Study-level results: Most of the TCR beta V segments (in an earlier analysis) were productive either about 87% or about 30% of the time.

In the PCR, 60 Vbeta and 13 Jbeta primers were used. Original processing notes: It was a later analysis that counted roughly 79 million unique TCR beta chains, of which some 10 million were shared. The method was immunoSEQ multiplex PCR; TCRdb's version includes in-frame clones alone and lacks a portion of them. V and J calls and clone size are as listed in that table; D and trimming were resolved from the DNA. Among some 270,000 clones, 80% were seen once, and the ten largest hold roughly 0.31%. The CDR3 contains 12 residues. Unmatched junction bases numbered 7, after V lost 11 bases and J lost 4 bases. CDR1 and CDR2 (germline): MNHEY, SMNVEV (reference sequence).

This clonotype originated in a girl aged 2-10 years in good health and CMV-seronegative. J is TRBJ1-1 and V is TRBV27; 7 nucleotides align to TRBD1. Sequences were obtained from PBMCs. The chain's CDR3 is CAVNPGGTEAFF. CDR3 DNA: TGTGCCGTCAATCCAGGGGGCACTGAAGCTTTCTTT.